These 19 T cell receptor beta chains were all obtained from the same sample, sequenced in a study of post-analysis software for immune sequencing data. Unique molecular identifiers tagged the TCR beta cDNA libraries. TCRdb reanalysed the PCR reads using MiXCR and keeps one entry per CDR3 protein. The sample lists 400,000 to 500,000 distinct CDR3 sequences; 39% were seen once. For these receptors, no antigen is known. Broader study findings: Among roughly five TRBV segments more frequent in patients than controls were TRBV5-6, TRBV5-1 and TRBV20-1.

The specimen sequenced was blood. The receptors shown here come from a girl aged 2-15 years with multiple sclerosis.

CDR3 sequence reads: CASSSGDRDSKLFF. The CDR3 DNA reads TGCGCCAGCAGCTCCGGGGACAGGGATTCTAAACTGTTTTTT. This chain connects TRBV5-1 to TRBJ1-4; 9 bases line up with TRBD1. V trimming: 3 bases; J trimming: 11 bases; junction bases outside the gene matches: 8. The germline V gene encodes CDR1 SGHRS and CDR2 YFSETQ. The CDR3 length is 14 residues.

This clonotype showed up just a few times. One junction end disagrees with the germline gene, perhaps due to a read error. The V and J genes are TRBV20-1 and TRBJ2-7; 7 nucleotides line up with TRBD2. The DNA end lines up better with TRBJ2-5; the J call may be wrong. Per the germline V gene, CDR1 is DFQATT and CDR2 is SNEGSKA (reference sequence). The CDR3 consists of 18 residues. In DNA, the CDR3 is TGCAGTGCTAGAGATGTGGAGACTAGCTATATATTACAAGGGACCCAGTACTTC. This translates into CSARDVETSYILQGTQYF.

This clonotype was picked up a small number of times. This chain connects TRBV13 to TRBJ1-6; the match to TRBD1 covers 9 bases. The germline CDR1 and CDR2 sequences are PRHDT and FYEKMQ (reference sequence). The CDR3 is 17 residues long. The V segment lost 2 bases and the J segment 5 bases; nucleotides outside the gene matches: 7. CDR3 coding DNA: TGTGCCAGCAGCTTAAGTTTGGGACAGGGAAATAATTCACCCCTCCACTTT. This sequence encodes CASSLSLGQGNNSPLHF. Filled out from reference TRBV13 and TRBJ1-6, the complete variable domain reads AAGVIQSPRHLIKEKRETATLKCYPIPRHDTVYWYQQGPGQDPQFLISFYEKMQSDKGSIPDRFSAQQFSDYHSELNMSSLELGDSALYFCASSLSLGQGNNSPLHFGNGTRLTVT.

This sequence joins TRBV28 and TRBJ2-2; TRBD2 aligns across 8 bases. The CDR3 length is 16 residues. V was clipped by 1 base and J by 6 bases; unmatched bases: 7. The germline CDR1 and CDR2 sequences are MDHEN and SYDVKM. The DNA of the CDR3 is TGTGCCAGCAGTTTATCGGGCGGGGGGCCACCCGGGGAGCTGTTTTTT. It translates to CASSLSGGGPPGELFF.

The V call is TRBV5-1, the J call TRBJ1-5, with 8 positions matching TRBD1. The CDR3 totals 14 residues. The germline CDR1 and CDR2 sequences are SGHRS and YFSETQ. Trimming removed 4 bases from V and 5 bases from J; junction bases left unmatched: 5. In DNA, the CDR3 is TGCGCCAGCAGCGCCGGACAGGGAGATCAGCCCCAGCATTTT. It codes for CASSAGQGDQPQHF.

V gene TRBV5-1 combines with J gene TRBJ1-4, with a weak D call TRBD1 (5 bases). From germline, CDR1 is SGHRS and CDR2 YFSETQ. Trimming stripped 3 bases from V and 6 bases from J, with 12 bases between. This CDR3 has 14 residues. CDR3: CASSYGHGDEKLFF. For the CDR3, the DNA is TGCGCCAGCAGCTACGGACATGGGGATGAAAAACTGTTTTTT.

The rearrangement joins TRBV7-9 to TRBJ2-7; D might be TRBD2 (6 bases). Germline CDR1 reads SEHNR; CDR2 reads FQNEAQ (reference sequence). Trimming removed 5 bases at V and 3 bases at J, with 20 bases between. The CDR3 is 16 residues long. The CDR3 here is CASSTLRDSRIYEQYF. The CDR3 nucleotides read TGTGCCAGCAGCACCCTCCGGGACTCCAGGATCTACGAGCAGTACTTC.

This clonotype has only a few counts. The V call is TRBV6-2 or TRBV6-3, the J call TRBJ2-7; perhaps TRBD2 as D (6 bases). Trimming took off 6 bases at V and 2 bases at J, with 20 bases between the two ends. The V gene's germline CDR1 is MNHEY and CDR2 SVGEGT. The CDR3 runs to 16 residues. CDR3 nucleotides: TGTGCCAGCAGCACATCATGGAGCGGAGGGCCCTACGAGCAGTACTTC. Its protein is CASSTSWSGGPYEQYF.

There are a few counts of this clonotype. V usage is TRBV29-1 and J usage is TRBJ2-5; D remains ambiguous. The V end was cut by 5 bases, the J end by 4 bases, with 11 bases between. CDR3 length equals 12 residues. Germline CDR1 and CDR2: SQVTM and ANQGSEA. CDR3 sequence (DNA): TGCAGCGTTTTTTTAGCTTTAGAGACCCAGTACTTC. This gives the protein CSVFLALETQYF. Variable domain in full (rest from reference TRBV29-1 and TRBJ2-5): SAVISQKPSRDICQRGTSLTIQCQVDSQVTMMFWYRQQPGQSLTLIATANQGSEATYESGFVIDKFPISRPNLTFSTLTVSNMSPEDSSIYLCSVFLALETQYFGPGTRLLVL.

V gene TRBV20-1 combines with J gene TRBJ1-5; D is ambiguous. Germline V gene sequence: CDR1 DFQATT, CDR2 SNEGSKA (reference sequence). Trimming shortened V by 2 bases and J by 7 bases, and 12 bases separated the two germline ends. The CDR3 consists of 13 residues. The CDR3 spells CSARRASEQPQHF. For the CDR3, the DNA is TGCAGTGCTAGAAGGGCGTCTGAACAGCCCCAGCATTTT.

The chain joins TRBV11-1 to TRBJ2-7, with D perhaps matching TRBD1 (5 bases). The germline V and J ends were trimmed by 2 bases and 0 bases, with 14 bases remaining between them. CDR3 length: 16 residues. Germline V gene sequence: CDR1 SGHAT, CDR2 FQDESV (reference sequence). This chain's CDR3 is CASSLWGRKNSYEQYF. CDR3 sequence (DNA): TGTGCCAGCAGCTTATGGGGCAGGAAGAACTCCTACGAGCAGTACTTC.

The chain uses TRBV11-2 and TRBJ1-2, with TRBD1 identical over 9 bases. CDR1 and CDR2 (germline): SGHAT, FQNNGV. V shed 5 bases and J 5 bases; nucleotides not matched to a gene: 9. This CDR3 spans 15 amino acids. CDR3 sequence reads: CASSPWTGVEYGYTF. CDR3 sequence (DNA): TGTGCCAGCAGCCCTTGGACAGGGGTTGAGTATGGCTACACCTTC.

As regards this clonotype: A much larger clone differs from this one at a single base, so this may be a read error. The CDR3 spells CASSLVSDGYFSYEQYF. In nucleotides, the CDR3 is TGCGCCAGCAGCTTGGTTTCAGACGGGTACTTCTCCTACGAGCAGTACTTC. The chain couples TRBV5-1 to TRBJ2-7; D is unclear. The CDR3 covers 17 residues. V shed 0 bases and J shed 0 bases, with 16 bases lying between them. CDR1 and CDR2 (germline): SGHRS, YFSETQ.

This clonotype has a handful of counts. The junction and the germline gene differ at one end; a read error may be behind it. The rearrangement links TRBV7-2 to TRBJ2-3, with D perhaps TRBD1 (5 bases). Germline-derived CDR1 and CDR2 are SGHTA and FQGNSA. The CDR3 consists of 16 residues. The CDR3: CASSSRQGWSTDTQYF. CDR3 coding DNA: TGTGCCAGCAGTTCGAGGCAGGGTTGGAGCACAGATACTCAGTATTTT.

A note on this clonotype: A read error may explain this, as a much larger clone is one base away. The CDR3 nucleotides read TGTGCCAGCAGCTACAGGCTCTCCTACGAGAAGTACTTC. Translation: CASSYRLSYEKYF. The genes are TRBV12-3 or TRBV12-4 and TRBJ2-7; the D gene is possibly TRBD1 (5 bases). CDR3 length equals 13 residues.

This clonotype occurred a few times. The chain combines TRBV20-1 with TRBJ2-7, with 9 bases matching TRBD2. The trim removed 3 bases at V and 0 bases at J, leaving 6 bases unmatched. The CDR3 length is 15 residues. CDR1 and CDR2 from the germline V gene are DFQATT and SNEGSKA (reference sequence). CDR3 protein: CSARQREAYSYEQYF. DNA for the CDR3: TGCAGTGCTAGGCAGCGGGAGGCTTACTCCTACGAGCAGTACTTC.

CDR3 in amino acids: CASSLDPGNYGYTF. The CDR3 coding sequence is TGTGCCAGCAGTTTGGACCCGGGAAACTATGGCTACACCTTC. This rearrangement joins TRBV28 to TRBJ1-2; D unclear. Germline V gives CDR1 MDHEN, CDR2 SYDVKM. There are 14 residues in the CDR3. Trimming pared 3 bases from V and 2 bases from J, leaving 10 bases between.

Here the CDR3 reads CASRPGTEAFF. In DNA, the CDR3 is TGTGCCAGCAGGCCCGGGACCGAAGCTTTCTTT. The chain employs TRBV7-9 and TRBJ1-1; TRBD1 is a possible D gene (5 bases). Germline V gene data show CDR1 as SEHNR and CDR2 as FQNEAQ (reference sequence). The V gene lost 6 bases and the J gene lost 8 bases, with 10 bases spanning the gap. The CDR3 is made up of 11 amino acids.

The J gene is TRBJ2-3, the V gene TRBV9; 14 nucleotides agree with TRBD2. V was pared by 4 bases and J by 3 bases, with 7 bases of the junction left unmatched. Germline loops: CDR1 SGDLS, CDR2 YYNGEE. This CDR3 comprises 17 residues. CDR3 region: CASSPGTSGRGTDTQYF. Written as DNA, the CDR3 is TGTGCCAGCAGCCCTGGGACTAGCGGGAGAGGTACAGATACGCAGTATTTT.